These 14 T cell receptor beta chains came from one sample sequenced in a study of post-analysis software for immune sequencing data. Study-wide findings and caveats: In patients, TRBV5-6, TRBV5-1 and TRBV20-1 belonged to about five TRBV segments found more frequently than in controls.

No antigen has been identified for these receptors. Carried by the TCR beta cDNA libraries were unique molecular identifiers. From the PCR reads, TCRdb called clonotypes with MiXCR, one entry per CDR3 protein. The sample carries hundreds of thousands of distinct CDR3 sequences, approximately 53% recorded once. The source material was blood. The receptors derive from a girl between 10 and 17 years old with multiple sclerosis.

This clonotype was counted between two and nine times. The gene calls are TRBV9 and TRBJ2-5; no definite D call. Germline CDR1 SGDLS, CDR2 YYNGEE. The V end was cut by 0 bases, the J end by 0 bases, with 9 bases between. There are 15 residues in the CDR3. The CDR3 is CASSVVPTNQETQYF. CDR3 coding DNA: TGTGCCAGCAGCGTAGTTCCCACCAACCAAGAGACCCAGTACTTC.

This clonotype showed up just a few times. The rearrangement joins TRBV20-1 to TRBJ2-5; 8 bases agree with TRBD2. The assigned J gene may be wrong: the sequence end matches TRBJ2-7 better. This CDR3 region has 14 residues. Looked up from germline, CDR1 is DFQATT and CDR2 is SNEGSKA (reference sequence). CDR3 DNA sequence: TGCAGTGCTAGCAGGAGCGGGAGTAGCGACGAGCAGTACTTC. It translates to CSASRSGSSDEQYF.

V and J are TRBV20-1 and TRBJ2-3, with a weak D call TRBD1 (6 bases). This CDR3 has 16 amino acids. The germline V and J ends were trimmed by 3 bases and 2 bases, with 18 bases remaining between them. The germline CDR1 and CDR2 sequences are DFQATT and SNEGSKA (reference sequence). The CDR3 region is CSARGAVSAVTDTQYF. The CDR3 DNA sequence: TGCAGTGCTAGGGGGGCGGTCAGCGCGGTCACAGATACGCAGTATTTT.

This clonotype was observed a few times. The rearrangement uses TRBV20-1 and TRBJ1-6; possibly TRBD1 for D (5 bases). Germline V gene data show CDR1 as DFQATT and CDR2 as SNEGSKA (reference sequence). With 5 bases removed from V and 6 bases from J, the gap between germline ends came to 14 bases. The length of the CDR3 is 14 residues. CDR3 bases: TGCAGTGCTTCTTCTGGGACTGGTAATTCACCCCTCCACTTT. Protein sequence: CSASSGTGNSPLHF.

This clonotype was observed a handful of times. The rearrangement links TRBV29-1 to TRBJ2-3; TRBD2 agrees at 7 bases. Germline V lookup: CDR1 SQVTM, CDR2 ANQGSEA. V trimming: 8 bases; J trimming: 2 bases; junction bases outside the gene matches: 13. The CDR3 sequence is 15 residues long. CDR3 sequence reads: CSSKRDRINTDTQYF. The CDR3 DNA follows: TGCAGCTCTAAGCGGGATAGAATAAACACAGATACGCAGTATTTT.

The chain links TRBV29-1 to TRBJ2-1; 11 nucleotides agree with TRBD1. Trimming at V came to 5 bases and at J to 6 bases, leaving 3 bases not matched to a gene. Germline V lookup: CDR1 SQVTM, CDR2 ANQGSEA. There are 13 residues in the CDR3. The CDR3 nucleotides are TGCAGCGTTAGCGGGACAGGGGGCAATGAGCAGTTCTTC. This gives the protein CSVSGTGGNEQFF.

This clonotype was detected a few times. J is TRBJ1-2 and V is TRBV25-1, with D uncertain. The CDR3 runs 12 residues. V was pared by 4 bases and J by 4 bases, with 7 bases between. Looked up from germline, CDR1 is MGHDK and CDR2 is SYGVNS. CDR3: CASSGLSYGYTF. CDR3 in DNA: TGTGCCAGCAGTGGGTTGTCCTATGGCTACACCTTC.

The chain has TRBV12-3 or TRBV12-4 and TRBJ2-7; 11 nucleotides line up with TRBD2. CDR3 length equals 21 residues. With 3 bases clipped from V and 3 bases from J, the junction kept 22 bases outside the gene matches. CDR3 coding DNA: TGTGCCAGCAGTTTTCGCTCATCGGGACTAGCGGAACGGGGGGGAAGCTACGAGCAGTACTTC. As protein: CASSFRSSGLAERGGSYEQYF.

This clonotype was counted between two and nine times. The chain couples TRBV29-1 to TRBJ2-3, with 15 positions matching TRBD2. With V trimmed by 3 bases and J by 3 bases, 1 base remained unmatched. CDR1 is SQVTM, CDR2 ANQGSEA, per germline. The CDR3 consists of 15 residues. The CDR3 DNA follows: TGCAGCGTTGAGGGACTAGCGGGGGGAACAGATACGCAGTATTTT. This sequence encodes CSVEGLAGGTDTQYF.

Turning to this clonotype: At one end the junction does not follow the germline gene, possibly because of a read error. This sequence joins TRBV7-2 and TRBJ1-1; D may be TRBD1 (6 bases). CDR3 size: 16 residues. The germline V gene encodes CDR1 SGHTA and CDR2 FQGNSA. CDR3 DNA: TGTGCCAGCAGCTTAGCGGGTAGGGGGGTGGGAACTGAGGCTTTCTTT. This gives the protein CASSLAGRGVGTEAFF.

Only a few counts were recorded for this clonotype. The chain carries TRBV20-1 and TRBJ1-2; 12 nucleotides align to TRBD1. CDR1 and CDR2 from the germline V gene are DFQATT and SNEGSKA (reference sequence). J lost 8 bases, V lost 2 bases, and 6 bases had no gene match. This CDR3 region has 14 residues. The DNA of the CDR3 is TGCAGTGCTAGACAGGGACAGGGGGCGCAGGGCTACACCTTC. This translates into CSARQGQGAQGYTF.

The chain joins TRBV20-1 to TRBJ2-1; the match to TRBD2 covers 9 bases. V lost 3 bases to trimming and J lost 0 bases; unmatched junction nucleotides: 12. The CDR3 consists of 18 residues. The germline V gene has CDR1 DFQATT and CDR2 SNEGSKA (reference sequence). The CDR3 DNA is TGCAGTGCTAGTCTGTGGCTAGCGGGGACCGACTCCTACAATGAGCAGTTCTTC. Translation: CSASLWLAGTDSYNEQFF.

This clonotype was seen a handful of times. The chain couples TRBV9 to TRBJ2-5; 7 bases agree with TRBD2. The CDR3 consists of 16 residues. Germline assignment: CDR1 SGDLS and CDR2 YYNGEE. V lost 4 bases and J lost 1; bases outside the gene matches: 10. The chain's CDR3 is CASSTRGSGVQETQYF. CDR3 DNA sequence: TGTGCCAGCAGCACCCGTGGGAGCGGGGTCCAAGAGACCCAGTACTTC.

The V and J genes are TRBV12-3 or TRBV12-4 and TRBJ2-4, with D perhaps assigned TRBD1 or TRBD2 (5 bases each). The J call may be incorrect, as the DNA end agrees better with TRBJ2-7. CDR3 length: 13 amino acids. The CDR3 DNA reads TGTGCCAGCAGCCCATTCAGGGAGAACGAGCAGTACTTC. Translated, it gives CASSPFRENEQYF.